This TCR beta chain was sequenced for a study of shared clonotypes between healthy human individuals. Study observations and caveats: Sampling covered nothing but blood. Tissue TCR repertoires likely differ from those found in blood. With a handful of donors compared, about 5.2% of naive CD4 clonotypes were shared.

The germline CDR1 and CDR2 sequences are SQVTM and ANQGSEA. Trimming pared 7 bases from V and 4 bases from J, leaving 14 bases between. This CDR3 is 12 amino acids long. Details on this clone: The antigen remains undetermined.

Measured with immunoSEQ multiplex PCR; TCRdb has only the in-frame clones, and not every one. The sample holds roughly 1,600,000 clones; approximately 98.5% are singletons and the top ten take over 0.3%. Sequenced: naive CD4+ T cells sorted from blood. Subset of the sample: CD45RA+ positively selected. The chain has TRBV29-1 and TRBJ2-7; D is perhaps TRBD2 (6 bases). This receptor was identified in a man younger than 40 in good health. The CDR3 DNA sequence: TGCAGCGGAAAATCTGGGGGGTACGAGCAGTACTTC. Protein: CSGKSGGYEQYF.